Listed below are T cell receptor beta chains from one sample, sequenced in a study of human T cells and chemical hapten exposure. TCRdb independently ran MiXCR on the RACE reads; one entry per CDR3 protein. The repertoire includes 340,000 or so distinct CDR3 sequences, around 7% of them detected once, and around 8.4% sits in the top ten. The sample in question was whole blood, obtained in connection with sensitization to the hapten diphenylcyclopropenone (DPC). The receptor set was obtained from a woman younger than 35 with alopecia areata. Some clones in this sample may be carry-over from other donors' samples. Each CDR3 is given with its conserved first and last residue. The D gene is left open where the match is weak. Clone size is stated in some rows and not others, as once, few, many or a class when expanded.

TRBV6-5,TRBJ1-3,TRBD1,few,15,CASSSQGRSGNTIYF,TGTGCCAGCAGTTCACAGGGGCGGTCTGGAAACACCATATATTTT
TRBV24-1,TRBJ2-7,TRBD2,many,13,CATSPGGGYEQYF,TGTGCCACCAGCCCGGGCGGGGGATACGAGCAGTACTTC
TRBV6-2/TRBV6-3,TRBJ2-7,TRBD2,-,14,CASTWTSGGYEQYF,TGTGCCAGCACCTGGACTAGCGGGGGGTACGAGCAGTACTTC
TRBV3-1,TRBJ2-7,-,many,12,CASSPPGREQYF,TGTGCCAGCAGCCCACCAGGTAGGGAGCAGTACTTC
TRBV6-6,TRBJ2-7,-,few,14,CASSRGDSNREQYF,TGTGCCAGCAGCAGGGGGGACTCAAACCGCGAGCAGTACTTC
TRBV7-2,TRBJ2-7,-,many,16,CASSLGRAGPTYEQYF,TGTGCCAGCAGCTTAGGCCGGGCGGGGCCCACCTACGAGCAGTACTTC
TRBV7-2,TRBJ2-3,TRBD2,many,14,CASSEAGGRDTQYF,TGTGCCAGCAGTGAAGCGGGGGGAAGGGATACGCAGTATTTT
TRBV5-6,TRBJ2-3,-,few,16,CASSSLRLTSTDTQYF,TGTGCCAGCAGTTCTCTCAGGCTTACTAGCACAGATACGCAGTATTTT
TRBV2,TRBJ1-5,-,-,15,CASSEVGQLNQPQHF,TGTGCCAGCAGTGAAGTCGGACAGCTAAATCAGCCCCAGCATTTT
TRBV7-2,TRBJ2-5,TRBD2,many,17,CASSLAPSGGPQETQYF,TGTGCCAGCAGCTTAGCGCCCAGCGGGGGGCCTCAAGAGACCCAGTACTTC
TRBV18,TRBJ2-1,-,many,15,CASSPGGGIYNEQFF,TGTGCCAGCTCACCAGGAGGCGGGATATACAATGAGCAGTTCTTC
TRBV27,TRBJ2-1,-,few,13,CASSLNVQSIQFF,TGTGCCAGCAGTTTAAACGTCCAATCGATTCAGTTCTTC
TRBV4-2,TRBJ1-2,TRBD1,-,15,CASSPGQGTNYGYTF,TGTGCCAGCAGCCCCGGACAGGGGACGAACTATGGCTACACCTTC
TRBV7-2,TRBJ1-6,-,-,15,CASSLLAGYNSPLHF,TGTGCCAGCAGCTTACTGGCGGGGTATAATTCACCCCTCCACTTT
TRBV7-2,TRBJ1-5,-,-,17,CASSPQAVFLGNQPQHF,TGTGCCAGCAGCCCCCAAGCGGTATTTTTGGGCAATCAGCCCCAGCATTTT
TRBV6-2/TRBV6-3,TRBJ1-1,-,-,17,CASSRWILRQANTEAFF,TGTGCCAGCAGCCGCTGGATCCTCCGACAGGCTAACACTGAAGCTTTCTTT
TRBV11-2,TRBJ2-3,-,-,17,CASSLASTGGLPDTQYF,TGTGCCAGCAGCTTGGCCTCTACGGGGGGCCTCCCAGATACGCAGTATTTT
TRBV7-8,TRBJ2-7,TRBD2,few,15,CASSFGLAGPYEQYF,TGTGCCAGCAGCTTCGGACTAGCGGGGCCCTACGAGCAGTACTTC
TRBV3-1,TRBJ2-7,TRBD1,many,15,CASSQAGTGGSEQYF,TGTGCCAGCAGCCAAGCCGGGACAGGGGGAAGTGAGCAGTACTTC
TRBV6-2/TRBV6-3,TRBJ2-1,TRBD2,many,15,CAIRLAGSSYNEQFF,TGTGCCATCCGACTAGCGGGGAGCTCCTACAATGAGCAGTTCTTC
TRBV7-8,TRBJ1-5,-,-,18,CASSLVPPAGFSNQPQHF,TGTGCCAGCAGCTTAGTCCCTCCCGCCGGTTTTAGCAATCAGCCCCAGCATTTT
TRBV28,TRBJ2-7,-,few,11,CASSLFTEQYF,TGTGCCAGCAGTTTATTTACCGAGCAGTACTTC
TRBV7-8,TRBJ1-3,-,few,17,CASSPRRGKPSGNTIYF,TGTGCCAGCAGCCCGAGGCGGGGGAAACCTTCTGGAAACACCATATATTTT
TRBV4-2,TRBJ2-7,TRBD2,many,13,CASSLGTSGEQYF,TGTGCCAGCAGCCTCGGGACTAGTGGCGAGCAGTACTTC
TRBV7-2,TRBJ2-5,-,many,16,CASSLLSGTLGETQYF,TGTGCCAGCAGCTTACTTTCGGGGACCTTGGGAGAGACCCAGTACTTC
TRBV27,TRBJ1-6,TRBD1,many,15,CASSMGQGKHSPLHF,TGTGCCAGCAGTATGGGACAGGGCAAACATTCACCCCTCCACTTT
TRBV12-5,TRBJ2-1,TRBD1,many,15,CASGLVGDSSNEQFF,TGTGCTAGTGGTTTGGTTGGGGACAGTAGCAATGAGCAGTTCTTC
TRBV12-3/TRBV12-4,TRBJ2-3,-,many,12,CASSSVVDTQYF,TGTGCCAGCAGTTCAGTCGTAGATACGCAGTATTTT
TRBV29-1,TRBJ2-6,TRBD2,few,14,CSAVGGSGANVLTF,TGCAGCGCAGTCGGGGGGTCTGGGGCCAACGTCCTGACTTTC
TRBV5-6,TRBJ2-1,TRBD1,-,16,CASRRDRGRSYNEQFF,TGTGCCAGCAGGCGTGACAGGGGAAGGTCCTACAATGAGCAGTTCTTC
TRBV4-1,TRBJ2-5,TRBD2,few,18,CASSQERVAGGKQETQYF,TGCGCCAGCAGCCAAGAGAGGGTAGCGGGGGGGAAACAAGAGACCCAGTACTTC
TRBV12-3/TRBV12-4,TRBJ1-4,-,-,13,CASSLVGYEKLFF,TGTGCCAGCAGTTTAGTAGGGTATGAAAAACTGTTTTTT
TRBV12-3/TRBV12-4,TRBJ1-1,-,many,13,CASSPQRGTEAFF,TGTGCCAGCAGCCCTCAGCGAGGCACTGAAGCTTTCTTT
TRBV6-5,TRBJ1-2,-,many,15,CASSSPWGGDYGYTF,TGTGCCAGCAGTTCCCCTTGGGGGGGCGACTATGGCTACACCTTC
TRBV6-5,TRBJ2-1,-,-,13,CASSYQEFNEQFF,TGTGCCAGCAGTTACCAGGAATTCAATGAGCAGTTCTTC
TRBV11-1,TRBJ2-2,TRBD1,many,16,CASSLVGIQGAGELFF,TGTGCCAGCAGCTTAGTCGGGATACAGGGGGCCGGGGAGCTGTTTTTT
TRBV29-1,TRBJ2-3,-,many,16,CSVQKTRLVLGDTQYF,TGCAGCGTCCAAAAGACGCGACTAGTTCTAGGGGATACGCAGTATTTT
TRBV7-2,TRBJ2-3,TRBD2,-,15,CASSYQRGNTDTQYF,TGTGCCAGCAGCTATCAGCGGGGGAACACAGATACGCAGTATTTT
TRBV4-2,TRBJ1-4,TRBD1,many,17,CASTPGTTKGTDEKLFF,TGTGCCAGCACGCCGGGAACGACGAAGGGGACAGATGAAAAACTGTTTTTT
TRBV4-1,TRBJ1-4,-,few,14,CASSQWDSVKGLFF,TGCGCCAGCAGTCAGTGGGACTCGGTTAAGGGACTGTTTTTT
TRBV3-1,TRBJ2-7,TRBD1,few,14,CASSQFRDSNEQYF,TGTGCCAGCAGCCAATTCCGGGACAGCAACGAGCAGTACTTC
TRBV12-3/TRBV12-4,TRBJ1-2,-,-,13,CASSHTGNYGYTF,TGTGCCAGCAGCCACACAGGGAACTATGGCTACACCTTC
TRBV7-9,TRBJ1-4,TRBD1,many,15,CASSLMGQLNEKLFF,TGTGCCAGCAGCTTAATGGGACAGCTTAATGAAAAACTGTTTTTT
TRBV18,TRBJ1-1,-,many,14,CASSPPGGRTEAFF,TGTGCCAGCTCACCACCGGGGGGGCGAACTGAAGCTTTCTTT
TRBV27,TRBJ2-1,TRBD2,many,12,CASSLRGDEQFF,TGTGCCAGCAGTTTACGGGGGGATGAGCAGTTCTTC
TRBV7-9,TRBJ1-5,TRBD1,-,13,CASSLSGGTPQHF,TGTGCCAGCAGCTTATCAGGGGGCACGCCCCAGCATTTT
TRBV2,TRBJ1-1,TRBD1,many,14,CAGKDREMNTEAFF,TGTGCCGGTAAAGACAGGGAGATGAACACTGAAGCTTTCTTT
TRBV9,TRBJ2-7,-,-,14,CASSPGGTSYEQYF,TGTGCCAGCAGCCCAGGTGGGACCTCCTACGAGCAGTACTTC
TRBV7-9,TRBJ2-5,TRBD2,few,15,CASSILAGDQETQYF,TGTGCCAGCAGTATACTAGCGGGAGACCAAGAGACCCAGTACTTC
TRBV15,TRBJ1-1,TRBD1,few,16,CATSTTEGQLNTEAFF,TGTGCCACCAGCACCACTGAGGGACAGCTGAACACTGAAGCTTTCTTT
TRBV20-1,TRBJ1-1,TRBD1,few,14,CSARRTGRGTEAFF,TGCAGTGCTAGGAGGACAGGGAGAGGAACTGAAGCTTTCTTT
TRBV15,TRBJ1-2,-,few,16,CATSREGPSNPYGYTF,TGTGCCACCAGCAGAGAGGGACCGTCGAACCCCTATGGCTACACCTTC
TRBV10-3,TRBJ2-4,-,many,16,CAISDPTIVAKNIQYF,TGTGCCATCAGTGACCCCACCATAGTAGCCAAAAACATTCAGTACTTC
TRBV2,TRBJ1-1,TRBD1,many,14,CASSLDRGRTEAFF,TGCGCCAGCAGCTTGGACAGGGGGCGGACTGAAGCTTTCTTT
TRBV12-3/TRBV12-4,TRBJ1-5,-,few,14,CASSFTDPNQPQHF,TGTGCCAGCAGTTTTACGGACCCCAATCAGCCCCAGCATTTT
TRBV6-5,TRBJ1-1,-,few,14,CASSKQGKGTEAFF,TGTGCCAGCAGCAAACAGGGAAAAGGCACTGAAGCTTTCTTT
TRBV3-1,TRBJ2-2,TRBD2,medium-sized,19,CASSQVTSGGIPNTGELFF,TGTGCCAGCAGCCAAGTGACTAGCGGGGGGATACCGAACACCGGGGAGCTGTTTTTT
TRBV12-3/TRBV12-4,TRBJ2-1,-,few,12,CASGPTYNEQFF,TGTGCCAGCGGACCCACCTACAATGAGCAGTTCTTC
TRBV20-1,TRBJ1-5,-,few,15,CSAYRTGFSNQPQHF,TGCAGTGCCTACCGAACAGGGTTTAGCAATCAGCCCCAGCATTTT